This section outlines one T cell receptor beta chain sequence together with its context. Antigen: not known. These data are taken from a study of T cells after yellow fever vaccination. On the study more broadly: Preparation used SMART-Seq v4 Ultra Low Input for the low-cell-number fractions. Notes on the study in general: Though it reached lower strength, the secondary response hit its peak faster, day 5 versus 15.

Trimming cost V 6 bases and J 10 bases, with 13 bases left between them. This CDR3 has 12 residues. Germline lookup yields CDR1 SGHAT and CDR2 FQNNGV. UMIs were added to TCR cDNA along with a universal primer site when it was made by 5'RACE template switching. TCRdb processed the 5' RACE reads anew with MiXCR; each CDR3 protein has one entry. Among about 340,000 distinct CDR3 sequences, roughly an eighth were seen once, and the ten largest hold 3% to 4%. This clonotype was sampled from a man between 18 and 35 years old who received the YFV17D yellow fever vaccine. The chain has TRBV11-2 and TRBJ2-1; D not certain. Material: CD4+ T cells sorted from PBMCs, obtained 15 days after the yellow fever booster vaccination. In DNA form, the CDR3 reads TGTGCCAGCAGTTCCCCGTTAGGCGAGCAGTTCTTC. Translated, it gives CASSSPLGEQFF.